The next 21 T cell receptor beta chains were all read from a single sample in a study of human T cells and chemical hapten exposure. TCRdb used MiXCR to reprocess the RACE reads, holding one entry per CDR3 protein. In the table there are 380,000 or so distinct CDR3 sequences, about 5% of which are singletons. Stated time point: pre-sensitization, week 0. Stated treatment: therapeutic diphenylcyclopropenone sensitization with weekly scalp DPC. The starting material was whole blood, obtained in connection with sensitization to the hapten diphenylcyclopropenone (DPC). These receptors were taken from a woman younger than 30 with alopecia areata. Some clones in this sample may be carry-over from other donors' samples.

In regard to this clonotype: A much larger clone is a single base away; this may be a read error. The chain recombines TRBV13 with TRBJ2-3; unclear D gene. The V gene lost 6 bases and the J gene lost 0 bases, with 16 bases spanning the gap. CDR3 length: 16 residues. Per germline, CDR1 PRHDT and CDR2 FYEKMQ (reference sequence). CDR3 residues: CASSLSGRLSTDTQYF. In DNA form, the CDR3 reads TGTGCCAGCAGTCTCAGTGGCAGGCTTAGCACAGATACGCAGTATTTT.

This sequence joins TRBV2 and TRBJ1-1; possibly TRBD1 for D (6 bases). CDR1 and CDR2 (germline): SNHLY, FYNNEI. CDR3 size: 15 residues. Trimming took 7 bases from V and 0 from J, leaving 15 bases between them. Written as DNA, the CDR3 is TGTGCCAGCACCCCTAGGGGGGATATGAACACTGAAGCTTTCTTT. Its translation: CASTPRGDMNTEAFF.

There are many counts of this clonotype. V gene TRBV6-6 combines with J gene TRBJ2-7; 8 nucleotides align to TRBD1. The CDR3 runs 15 residues. The V gene's germline CDR1 is MNHNY and CDR2 SVGAGI (reference sequence). Trimming at V came to 2 bases and at J to 4 bases, leaving 7 bases not matched to a gene. Here the CDR3 reads CASSYKTGDLYEQYF. The CDR3 region has the DNA TGTGCCAGCAGTTACAAGACAGGGGACCTTTACGAGCAGTACTTC.

Here the CDR3 DNA reads TGTGCCAGCAGTGAAGCGTCTCGTAACAGGAACACTGAAGCTTTCTTT. This codes for CASSEASRNRNTEAFF. V usage is TRBV6-1 and J usage is TRBJ1-1; D gene unclear. The V gene's germline CDR1 is MNHNS and CDR2 SASEGT. The CDR3 has 16 residues. V lost 0 bases and J 1 base, leaving 12 bases between the germline ends.

This clonotype came up a few times. The chain has TRBV18 and TRBJ1-5; 8 bases line up with TRBD1. There are 14 residues in the CDR3. Germline V gene lookup returns CDR1 KGHSH and CDR2 LQKENI. After removal of 3 bases from V and 8 bases from J, the junction contained 6 bases not matched to a gene. CDR3 loop: CASSPKGTGEPQHF. DNA of the CDR3: TGTGCCAGCTCACCGAAAGGGACAGGAGAGCCCCAGCATTTT.

This clonotype was observed at least ten times. The gene calls are TRBV29-1 and TRBJ1-5; TRBD1 might be the D (5 bases). The V gene's germline CDR1 is SQVTM and CDR2 ANQGSEA. V lost 7 bases to trimming and J lost 0 bases, with 10 bases between them. The CDR3 consists of 13 residues. CDR3 DNA sequence: TGCAGCGCCGCGACAGATAGCAATCAGCCCCAGCATTTT. It encodes CSAATDSNQPQHF.

The J gene is TRBJ2-5, the V gene TRBV12-5; D is undetermined. CDR3 length: 11 residues. V was clipped by 5 bases and J by 5 bases, with 6 bases between them. Per the germline V gene, CDR1 is LGHNT and CDR2 is FRNRAP. The CDR3 here is CASGPPETQYF. Written as DNA, the CDR3 is TGTGCTAGTGGTCCGCCGGAGACCCAGTACTTC.

This clonotype was counted ten times or more. V usage is TRBV24-1 and J usage is TRBJ2-3; D might be TRBD2 (6 bases). V gave up 5 bases and J gave up 5 bases, with 13 bases separating them. From germline, CDR1 is KGHDR and CDR2 SFDVKD. The CDR3 sequence is 14 residues long. CDR3 bases: TGTGCCACCAGTGCCGCCGCGACTAGAGATACGCAGTATTTT. It is translated as CATSAAATRDTQYF.

The chain recombines TRBV4-2 with TRBJ2-1, with D unclear. The CDR3 runs to 11 residues. Germline V gene sequence: CDR1 LGHNA, CDR2 YNFKEQ. The germline V and J ends were trimmed by 3 bases and 5 bases, with 2 bases remaining between them. The CDR3 spells CASSQNNEQFF. In nucleotides, the CDR3 is TGTGCCAGCAGCCAGAACAATGAGCAGTTCTTC.

This clonotype was seen a handful of times. The genes are TRBV27 and TRBJ2-4; D is possibly TRBD1 (5 bases). Germline V CDR1 and CDR2: MNHEY, SMNVEV (reference sequence). The CDR3 totals 13 residues. V was cut by 3 bases and J by 6 bases, with 9 bases left in between. Here the CDR3 DNA reads TGTGCCAGCAGTTTCCTCGACAGAAACATTCAGTACTTC. As protein: CASSFLDRNIQYF.

The J gene is TRBJ2-5, the V gene TRBV28; 7 bases match TRBD2. The V gene's germline CDR1 is MDHEN and CDR2 SYDVKM. The V segment lost 5 bases and the J segment 0 bases; nucleotides outside the gene matches: 12. CDR3 length: 17 residues. The DNA of the CDR3 is TGTGCCAGCAGTCAATACCGCCTAGCGGAGAACCAAGAGACCCAGTACTTC. As protein: CASSQYRLAENQETQYF.

The chain recombines TRBV7-2 with TRBJ1-2, with 7 nucleotides matching TRBD1. After removal of 1 base from V and 2 bases from J, the junction contained 7 bases not matched to a gene. In germline, CDR1 is SGHTA, CDR2 FQGNSA. The CDR3 has 16 amino acids. The CDR3 bases are TGTGCCAGCAGCTTAGAAGGCCAGGGGGTAAACTATGGCTACACCTTC. Protein product: CASSLEGQGVNYGYTF.

This clonotype occurred many times. The chain joins TRBV28 to TRBJ2-3; D remains unclear. The CDR3 extends over 15 amino acids. The germline V and J ends were trimmed by 3 bases and 2 bases, with 12 bases remaining between them. Looked up from germline, CDR1 is MDHEN and CDR2 is SYDVKM. The chain's CDR3 is CASSFLQYYTDTQYF. CDR3 DNA: TGTGCCAGCAGTTTCTTACAGTATTACACAGATACGCAGTATTTT.

V and J are TRBV29-1 and TRBJ1-2, with unresolved D. This CDR3 has 14 amino acids. V was trimmed by 4 bases and J by 6 bases, leaving 18 bases between them. CDR1 is SQVTM and CDR2 is ANQGSEA in the germline V gene. In nucleotides, the CDR3 is TGCAGCGTTGGTCACCGCCTGAGGGAAAATGGCTACACCTTC. Translating it yields CSVGHRLRENGYTF.

V and J are TRBV29-1 and TRBJ1-3, with D uncertain. CDR1 and CDR2 from the germline V gene are SQVTM and ANQGSEA. The CDR3 is 14 amino acids. V was shortened by 2 bases and J by 2 bases, with 10 bases between the two germline ends. CDR3 residues: CSVESPNTGNTIYF. As DNA, the CDR3 is TGCAGCGTTGAATCACCTAACACTGGAAACACCATATATTTT.

The rearrangement uses TRBV7-8 and TRBJ2-3, with TRBD2 identical over 14 bases. Trimming at V came to 5 bases and at J to 8 bases, leaving 18 bases not matched to a gene. The CDR3 loop spans 19 amino acids. Looked up from germline, CDR1 is SGHVS and CDR2 is FQNEAQ. This CDR3 is CASSPRLAGGPEFFGTQYF. The DNA for the CDR3 is TGTGCCAGCAGCCCACGACTAGCGGGGGGGCCAGAGTTTTTCGGTACGCAGTATTTT. The complete variable domain, with remaining parts taken from reference TRBV7-8 and TRBJ2-3, reads GAGVSQSPRYKVAKRGQDVALRCDPISGHVSLFWYQQALGQGPEFLTYFQNEAQLDKSGLPSDRFFAERPEGSVSTLKIQRTQQEDSAVYLCASSPRLAGGPEFFGTQYFGPGTRLTVL.

This clonotype appeared many times. This chain links TRBV29-1 with TRBJ2-5; D is unresolved. V lost 4 bases to trimming and J lost 5 bases, with 14 bases between them. CDR3 length: 13 residues. The germline CDR1 and CDR2 sequences are SQVTM and ANQGSEA. CDR3 sequence reads: CSVGFSTVETQYF. The DNA of the CDR3 is TGCAGCGTTGGTTTTAGCACGGTGGAGACCCAGTACTTC.

In this sample, this clonotype turned up a few times. This chain links TRBV6-1 with TRBJ1-1; D remains ambiguous. The germline gives CDR1 MNHNS, CDR2 SASEGT. This CDR3 has 16 amino acids. V lost 7 bases to trimming and J lost 0 bases, with 18 bases between them. Written as DNA, the CDR3 is TGTGCCAGCATCCCGACCCGTGTAGTCATGAACACTGAAGCTTTCTTT. Amino acid sequence: CASIPTRVVMNTEAFF.

This clonotype has just a few counts. The chain links TRBV7-6 to TRBJ2-3; 14 positions match TRBD2. CDR1 and CDR2 (germline): SGHVS, FNYEAQ. The ends lost 5 bases at V and 1 base at J; junction bases unmatched: 8. The CDR3 is made up of 18 amino acids. The CDR3 DNA follows: TGTGCCAGCAGCCAGACTAGCGGGGGGGCCAGCGGCACAGATACGCAGTATTTT. This gives the protein CASSQTSGGASGTDTQYF. Full variable domain (remainder filled in from reference TRBV7-6 and TRBJ2-3): GAGVSQSPRYKVTKRGQDVALRCDPISGHVSLYWYRQALGQGPEFLTYFNYEAQQDKSGLPNDRFSAERPEGSISTLTIQRTEQRDSAMYRCASSQTSGGASGTDTQYFGPGTRLTVL.

This clonotype occurred many times. The V gene is TRBV6-2 or TRBV6-3, the J gene TRBJ1-5, with TRBD1 matching 9 bases. CDR1 is MNHEY and CDR2 is SVGEGT in the germline V gene. The CDR3 runs 16 residues. The V and J ends lost 4 bases and 4 bases, in that order; junction bases with no gene match: 8. CDR3 in amino acids: CASSFPGTGLNQPQHF. CDR3 nucleotide sequence: TGTGCCAGCAGTTTCCCAGGGACAGGGCTGAATCAGCCCCAGCATTTT.

A few counts support this clonotype. The chain has TRBV7-2 and TRBJ2-3; D is uncertain. V gave up 5 bases and J gave up 1 base, with 16 bases separating them. The CDR3 has 16 residues. Germline V gives CDR1 SGHTA, CDR2 FQGNSA. CDR3 region: CASSPPRAWRTDTQYF. The CDR3 coding sequence is TGTGCCAGCAGCCCGCCCCGGGCCTGGCGCACAGATACGCAGTATTTT.